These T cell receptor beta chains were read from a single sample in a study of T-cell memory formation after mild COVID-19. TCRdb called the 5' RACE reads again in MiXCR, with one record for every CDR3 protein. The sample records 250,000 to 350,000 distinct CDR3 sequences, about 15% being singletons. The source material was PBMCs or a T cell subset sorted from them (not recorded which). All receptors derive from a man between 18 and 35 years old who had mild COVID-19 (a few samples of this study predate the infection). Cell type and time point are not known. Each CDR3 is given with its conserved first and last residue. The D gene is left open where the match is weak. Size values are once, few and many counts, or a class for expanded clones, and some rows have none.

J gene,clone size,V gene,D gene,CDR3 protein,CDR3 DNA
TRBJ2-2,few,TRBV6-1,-,CASSEVTTGGELFF,TGTGCCAGCAGTGAAGTCACGACAGGTGGGGAGCTGTTTTTT
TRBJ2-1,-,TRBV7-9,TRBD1,CASSPGQGSSYNEQFF,TGTGCCAGCAGCCCAGGACAGGGGAGCTCCTACAATGAGCAGTTCTTC
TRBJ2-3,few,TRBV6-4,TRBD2,CASRGTSGVITDTQYF,TGTGCCAGCAGGGGGACTAGCGGGGTAATCACAGATACGCAGTATTTT
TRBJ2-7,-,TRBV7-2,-,CASTRNSYSYEQYF,TGTGCCAGCACCAGGAACTCCTACTCCTACGAGCAGTACTTC
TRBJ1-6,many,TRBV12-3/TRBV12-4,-,CASRSTDSSYNSPLHF,TGTGCCAGCAGGTCAACTGATAGCTCCTATAATTCACCCCTCCACTTT
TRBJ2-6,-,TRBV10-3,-,CAIRISSGGTGANVLTF,TGTGCCATCAGAATTTCCTCCGGGGGAACTGGGGCCAACGTCCTGACTTTC
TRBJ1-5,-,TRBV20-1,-,CSARGPWDRESRPQHF,TGCAGTGCTAGAGGCCCCTGGGACCGCGAATCTAGGCCCCAGCATTTT
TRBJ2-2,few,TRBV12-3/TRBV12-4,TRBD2,CASSLVSGGAGTGELFF,TGTGCCAGCAGTTTGGTTAGCGGGGGGGCAGGGACCGGGGAGCTGTTTTTT
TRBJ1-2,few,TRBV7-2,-,CASSFVNYGYTF,TGTGCCAGCAGCTTCGTTAACTATGGCTACACCTTC
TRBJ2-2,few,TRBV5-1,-,CASRSDKNTGELFF,TGCGCCAGCAGATCGGACAAGAACACCGGGGAGCTGTTTTTT
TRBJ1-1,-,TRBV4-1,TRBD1,CASSQGLGTGDPEAFF,TGCGCCAGCAGCCAGGGGTTGGGGACAGGGGATCCTGAAGCTTTCTTT
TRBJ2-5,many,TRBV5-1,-,CARSGPGQETQYF,TGCGCCAGATCGGGACCGGGACAAGAGACCCAGTACTTC
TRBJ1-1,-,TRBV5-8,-,CASSLVAGTINTEAFF,TGTGCCAGCAGCTTGGTGGCCGGGACGATTAACACTGAAGCTTTCTTT
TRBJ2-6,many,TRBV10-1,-,CASSGDFGAGANVLTF,TGCGCCAGCAGCGGCGACTTCGGAGCTGGGGCCAACGTCCTGACTTTC
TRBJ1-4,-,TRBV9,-,CASSNRGEGEKLFF,TGTGCCAGCAGCAACCGAGGGGAGGGTGAAAAACTGTTTTTT
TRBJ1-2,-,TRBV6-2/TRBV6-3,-,CASSYNAGTLYGYTF,TGTGCCAGCAGTTACAACGCCGGGACCTTGTATGGCTACACCTTC
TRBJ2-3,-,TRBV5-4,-,CASSLEQGPNTQYF,TGTGCCAGCAGCTTGGAACAGGGTCCGAATACGCAGTATTTT